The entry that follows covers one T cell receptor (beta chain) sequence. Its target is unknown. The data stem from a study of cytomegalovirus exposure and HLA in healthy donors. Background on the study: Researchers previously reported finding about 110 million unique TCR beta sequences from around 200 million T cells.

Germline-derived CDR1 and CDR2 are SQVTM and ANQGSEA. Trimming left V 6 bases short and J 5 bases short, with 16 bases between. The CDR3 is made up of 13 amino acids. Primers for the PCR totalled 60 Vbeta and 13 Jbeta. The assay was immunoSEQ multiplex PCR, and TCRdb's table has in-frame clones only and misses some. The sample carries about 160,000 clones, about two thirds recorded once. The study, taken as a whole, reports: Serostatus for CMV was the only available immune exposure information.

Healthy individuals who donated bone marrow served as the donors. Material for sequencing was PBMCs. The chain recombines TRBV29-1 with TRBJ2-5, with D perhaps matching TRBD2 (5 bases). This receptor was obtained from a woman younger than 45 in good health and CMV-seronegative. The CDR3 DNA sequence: TGCAGCGTGGGGTTTACTAGGCGGGAGACCCAGTACTTC. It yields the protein CSVGFTRRETQYF.